This TCR beta chain was obtained from a study of shared clonotypes between healthy human individuals (TCRdb year 2020). With regard to the full study: The cohort comprised a couple of women and a few men aged 18 to 49 years. Libraries were prepared and TCR repertoires were sequenced by different laboratories using diverse techniques, in order to increase sequencing depth and limit assay-specific biases. For each donor, three plates each were used for CD4 naive and CD4 memory, two plates were used for CD8 naive, and one plate was used for CD8 memory. To estimate repertoire size and how much clonotypes are shared between individuals, the study performed deep sequencing of blood TCR repertoires from a handful of healthy adults. Each donor's leukapheresis produced roughly between roughly 0.94 and 9.5 billion PBMCs.

Points the paper makes about the study in general: Across four donors, approximately 5% of naive CD4, 3% to 4% of naive CD8, roughly 2.3% of memory CD4, and approximately 0.4% of memory CD8 clonotypes were shared. Rarefaction of sorted-subset datasets indicated incomplete sequencing despite the large sequencing depth. Based on pairwise subsampling, the degree of clonotype sharing among donors was expected to be affected by sequencing depth. Only blood was sampled, and tissue TCR repertoires likely differ from those in blood. Compared with non-shared clonotypes, the clonotypes found in all four sorted-subset donors had higher generation probabilities. Because the study included a small number of donors, the genetic and exposure-history diversity represented was limited. Estimated clonotype richness was generally larger for naive than for memory subsets.

Regarding this clone: The antigen it binds to is not known. Base qualities are missing; no much larger clone stands one base away.

The CDR3 holds 15 amino acids from the cysteine to the phenylalanine. The sequence is cut down to CDR3 DNA, 45 bases in frame from base 1. From the germline V gene (reference sequence), CDR1 is SEHNR and CDR2 is FQNEAQ. For this chain, trimming is 1 base at the V end and 1 base at the J end, and the number of junction bases without a gene match is 2. TCR CDR3 regions were amplified from genomic DNA by multiplex PCR using the deep immunoSEQ assay. Extracted genomic DNA from each cell subset was distributed evenly across all wells of several immunoSEQ 96-well plates, and each plate was treated as a replicate. For sorted subsets, each replicate PCR was loaded with around 200 ng genomic DNA, equivalent to about 30,000 T cell genomes. Purified libraries were quantified with a Qubit 3.0 fluorometer, sized on a Bioanalyzer 2100, and re-quantified with the KAPA Library Quantification kit. A separate single-read 150-cycle Illumina NextSeq 550 flow cell was used to sequence each immunoSEQ 96-well plate. As for the authors' bioinformatics: The immunoSEQ output contained only junctional sequences without quality scores, so filtering could not match that applied to full-length reads. To assign V/J genes and CDR3, sequences were annotated against IMGT germline references using PyIR, a Python wrapper for IgBLAST v1.9. Reads were removed for weak V/J assignments (E-value above 1e-6), missing CDR3, stop codons, out-of-frame junctions, or ambiguous translated residues. A V3J clonotype was defined by an identical inferred V gene, J gene, and CDR3 amino acid sequence. The percentage overlap between two repertoires was calculated by dividing the number of shared unique clonotypes by the size of the smaller repertoire. Three approaches were used to assess repertoire richness: RTK rarefaction, the Chao1 estimator, and Recon v2.1 estimates of unobserved clonotypes. Generation probabilities for all TCRbeta clonotypes obtained by the gDNA method from a few donors were computed using OLGA. Imported from immuneACCESS, the table was reduced by TCRdb to in-frame sequences with V and J called. These copies leave out some clones; in studies compared against another copy, an unresolved V gene accounts for under half, and the cause of the remainder is not known. V and J calls and clone size are copied from that table; D and trimming were computed from the DNA. This sample gives about 980,000 clones in total; 76% of them show up just once. The biggest ten clones account for approximately 1.5% of the sample.

Healthy HIV-negative adults with no recently reported acute infections or vaccinations were included as donors. Every donor was a Caucasian adult living in Nashville, Tennessee, USA. CD4+ T cells were enriched by magnetic negative selection, after which naive cells were positively selected on CD45RA and the negative fraction was taken as the memory subset. After blood collection by leukapheresis, PBMCs were isolated using Ficoll-Histopaque density gradient centrifugation and then cryopreserved in the vapor phase of liquid nitrogen. Analytical flow cytometry was used to check the purity and quantity of every magnetically sorted T cell population. Each sorted fraction had its genomic DNA isolated and then quantified by UV absorbance on a Nanodrop 2000c.

The sequence derives from a man aged 18 to 29 in good health. The chain links TRBV7-9 with TRBJ2-3; 7 of the junction bases match TRBD2. Sequencing was carried out using memory CD4+ T cells sorted from blood. The cell subset or site label corresponds to: CD45RA-negative fraction. The nucleotide sequence reads as follows: TGTGCCAGCAGCTTAGGTAGCGGGCGCACAGATACGCAGTATTTT. Its product reads: CASSLGSGRTDTQYF. Full variable domain (CDR3 extended with the reference TRBV7-9 and TRBJ2-3 proteins): DTGVSQNPRHKITKRGQNVTFRCDPISEHNRLYWYRQTLGQGPEFLTYFQNEAQLEKSRLLSDRFSAERPKGSFSTLEIQRTEQGDSAMYLCASSLGSGRTDTQYFGPGTRLTVL.